The TCR beta chain described here comes from a study of OX40 agonist ivuxolimab in advanced cancers. Data came from immunoSEQ multiplex PCR; TCRdb stores just in-frame clones and leaves some out. The data hold 55,000 to 65,000 clones, with under 95% observed a single time. The sequence derives from an adult with an advanced solid tumor such as melanoma, head and neck, liver or kidney cancer. The specimen was CD4+ or CD8+ T cells sorted from blood, collected in a trial of the OX40 agonist ivuxolimab.

The CDR3 DNA is TGTGCCAGCAGTCCGTCCAGTCGACACTACGAGCAGTACTTC. Translation: CASSPSSRHYEQYF. The chain has TRBV28 and TRBJ2-7; no reliable D call. Germline-derived CDR1 and CDR2 are MDHEN and SYDVKM. CDR3 length equals 14 residues. The V and J ends lost 5 bases and 3 bases respectively, with 14 bases between them.